Presented here are 19 T cell receptor beta chains from one specimen sequenced in a study of T cell responses to AZD1222 COVID-19 vaccine. This table comes from immunoSEQ multiplex PCR, and its TCRdb copy is limited to in-frame clones, with some not included. The sample contains 150,000 to 200,000 clones, about 90% of which appear only once. The sample was peripheral blood, taken on day 0 of AZD1222 vaccination. The receptors were gathered from an adult in good health.

The chain recombines TRBV29-1 with TRBJ1-2; unclear D gene. The CDR3 has 12 residues. With 6 bases removed from V and 5 bases from J, the gap between germline ends came to 13 bases. Germline V gene data show CDR1 as SQVTM and CDR2 as ANQGSEA. CDR3 amino acids: CSVSGNEYGYTF. The CDR3, as DNA: TGCAGCGTCTCCGGGAACGAATATGGCTACACCTTC.

In its sample, this clone was seen once. The genes are TRBV19 and TRBJ2-4; D is unresolved. Germline V gene data show CDR1 as LNHDA and CDR2 as SQIVND (reference sequence). The CDR3 sequence is 11 residues long. Trimming shortened V by 7 bases and J by 5 bases, and 6 bases separated the two germline ends. DNA of the CDR3: TGTGCCAGTAATGGGGAAAACATTCAGTACTTC. It yields the protein CASNGENIQYF.

This clone was picked up one time. The V gene is TRBV29-1, the J gene TRBJ1-2, with 7 bases aligning to TRBD1. The CDR3 sequence is 12 residues long. Trimming cost V 6 bases and J 7 bases; bases outside gene matches: 8. Germline V gives CDR1 SQVTM, CDR2 ANQGSEA. This chain's CDR3 is CSVQTGRGGYTF. The DNA of the CDR3 is TGCAGCGTGCAGACAGGGCGGGGTGGCTACACCTTC.

The gene calls are TRBV19 and TRBJ2-1; TRBD2 agrees at 8 bases. Germline CDR1 LNHDA, CDR2 SQIVND (reference sequence). This CDR3 is 15 amino acids long. V trimming: 2 bases; J trimming: 4 bases; junction bases outside the gene matches: 4. The CDR3 sequence: CASSITAGGYNEQFF. The CDR3 nucleotides are TGTGCCAGTAGTATAACTGCGGGGGGATACAATGAGCAGTTCTTC.

V and J are TRBV27 and TRBJ2-3; 8 nucleotides align to TRBD2. The CDR3 runs 14 residues. Looked up from germline, CDR1 is MNHEY and CDR2 is SMNVEV (reference sequence). Unmatched junction bases numbered 4, after V lost 3 bases and J lost 5 bases. CDR3 sequence (DNA): TGTGCCAGCAGTTTGGGACTAGAGGTAGATACGCAGTATTTT. Amino acid sequence: CASSLGLEVDTQYF.

The V call is TRBV11-2, the J call TRBJ2-3, with TRBD2 as a possible D gene (5 bases). Trimming left V 4 bases short and J 6 bases short, with 11 bases between. CDR3 size: 13 residues. Germline V lookup: CDR1 SGHAT, CDR2 FQNNGV. CDR3 nucleotides: TGTGCCAGCAGCTCCCGGCCGGGGGATACGCAGTATTTT. Translating it yields CASSSRPGDTQYF.

This chain uses TRBV18 with TRBJ1-1; D uncertain. Trimming stripped 3 bases from V and 0 bases from J, with 2 bases between. Germline V gene lookup returns CDR1 KGHSH and CDR2 LQKENI. The CDR3 covers 12 residues. CDR3 residues: CASSPMNTEAFF. The CDR3 DNA reads as TGTGCCAGCTCACCTATGAACACTGAAGCTTTCTTT.

The chain recombines TRBV6-6 with TRBJ1-3, with D possibly matching TRBD1 (5 bases). The CDR3 covers 16 residues. Between the trimmed V and J ends, which lost 4 bases and 2 bases, there was a span of 15 bases. Germline lookup yields CDR1 MNHNY and CDR2 SVGAGI (reference sequence). The CDR3 sequence: CASSLYPGTAGNTIYF. The CDR3 bases are TGTGCCAGCAGTTTATACCCAGGGACCGCTGGAAACACCATATATTTT.

The chain combines TRBV3-1 (or the pseudogene TRBV3-2) with TRBJ2-1; either TRBD1 or TRBD2 may supply D (5 bases each). The CDR3 sequence is 15 residues long. V was cut by 0 bases and J by 0 bases, with 6 bases left in between. Germline loops: CDR1 LGHDT, CDR2 YNNKEL (reference sequence). CDR3 amino acids: CASSQDGGSYNEQFF. The CDR3 nucleotides are TGTGCCAGCAGCCAAGATGGGGGCTCCTACAATGAGCAGTTCTTC.

J is TRBJ2-2 and V is TRBV30; TRBD2 agrees at 10 bases. J was trimmed by 8 bases and V by 3 bases; bases with no gene match: 12. Germline V gene lookup returns CDR1 GTSNPN and CDR2 SVGIG (reference sequence). This CDR3 has 16 residues. CDR3 in DNA: TGTGCCTGGAGGGGATTACTAGCGGGATCTTCTGGGGAGCTGTTTTTT. This sequence encodes CAWRGLLAGSSGELFF.

This chain uses TRBV7-6 with TRBJ2-3; 7 bases line up with TRBD2. The V gene's germline CDR1 is SGHVS and CDR2 FNYEAQ. This CDR3 spans 15 amino acids. The J segment lost 4 bases and the V segment lost 1 base, leaving 5 bases of the junction unmatched. The CDR3 spells CASSLGQGGADTQYF. CDR3 coding DNA: TGTGCCAGCAGCTTAGGGCAGGGAGGGGCAGATACGCAGTATTTT.

The genes are TRBV19 and TRBJ2-3; possible D gene TRBD2, 5 bases. CDR3 size: 15 residues. Germline values: CDR1 LNHDA, CDR2 SQIVND (reference sequence). Trimming took 5 bases from V and 2 from J, leaving 14 bases between them. The CDR3 loop reads CASSGRVTHTDTQYF. The CDR3 coding sequence is TGTGCCAGTAGTGGGCGGGTTACACACACAGATACGCAGTATTTT.

This chain joins TRBV4-1 and TRBJ1-5; D unresolved. Germline V CDR1 and CDR2: MGHRA, YSYEKL. V was pared by 1 base and J by 1 base, with 8 bases between. The CDR3 has 15 amino acids. Written as DNA, the CDR3 is TGCGCCAGCAGCCAAGGGGGAACCAGCAATCAGCCCCAGCATTTT. Its translation: CASSQGGTSNQPQHF.

This chain uses TRBV19 with TRBJ1-2; TRBD1 matches at 9 bases. The CDR3 runs 16 residues. From germline, CDR1 is LNHDA and CDR2 SQIVND (reference sequence). V was pared by 8 bases and J by 6 bases, with 16 bases of the junction left unmatched. The CDR3 spells CASRGQGSLNSDGYTF. DNA of the CDR3: TGTGCCAGTCGAGGACAGGGGTCTTTGAACTCAGATGGCTACACCTTC.

This chain joins TRBV27 and TRBJ2-1; 9 positions agree with TRBD2. This CDR3 contains 20 residues. V lost 6 bases to trimming and J lost 6 bases; unmatched junction nucleotides: 24. The germline V gene encodes CDR1 MNHEY and CDR2 SMNVEV (reference sequence). The CDR3 region has the DNA TGTGCCAGCAGACAACCCCATCGGGGGCTGGGACTAGCCGATAGCAATGAGCAGTTCTTC. Protein sequence: CASRQPHRGLGLADSNEQFF.

This chain links TRBV15 with TRBJ1-5; a possible D gene is TRBD1 (5 bases). The CDR3 loop spans 15 amino acids. CDR1 is LNHNV, CDR2 YYDKDF, per germline (reference sequence). The germline V and J ends were trimmed by 0 bases and 2 bases, with 8 bases remaining between them. The CDR3 here is CATSRDVGGNQPQHF. Here the CDR3 DNA reads TGTGCCACCAGCAGAGATGTGGGGGGCAATCAGCCCCAGCATTTT.

By share, this clone counts as medium-sized. The chain uses TRBV7-3 and TRBJ1-1; weak D call: TRBD1 (5 bases). Germline values: CDR1 SGHTA, CDR2 FQGTGA. The CDR3 contains 17 residues. V was cut by 2 bases and J by 1 base, with 17 bases left in between. The DNA of the CDR3 is TGTGCCAGCAGCTTATCACCATATCGACAGCCGAACACTGAAGCTTTCTTT. It yields the protein CASSLSPYRQPNTEAFF.

This clone has only one observation. The chain is built from TRBV7-8 and TRBJ2-1; 7 nucleotides line up with TRBD2. CDR3 size: 15 residues. V was clipped by 3 bases and J by 2 bases; unmatched bases: 4. The germline gives CDR1 SGHVS, CDR2 FQNEAQ. For the CDR3, the DNA is TGTGCCAGCAGCTTTAAGCGGGACCCCTACAATGAGCAGTTCTTC. Amino acids: CASSFKRDPYNEQFF.

This chain uses TRBV5-1 with TRBJ1-3; 8 nucleotides match TRBD1. The V and J ends lost 4 bases and 2 bases, in that order; junction bases with no gene match: 5. Germline assignment: CDR1 SGHRS and CDR2 YFSETQ. This CDR3 has 15 residues. The CDR3 DNA is TGCGCCAGCAGCCGCGACAGGGGAACTGGAAACACCATATATTTT. This translates into CASSRDRGTGNTIYF.